The next 10 T cell receptor beta chains were all read from a single sample in a study of tumor-infiltrating lymphocytes in primary liver carcinoma. The source of the blood RNA was unsorted whole blood, and germline DNA was extracted as well. A primer matching the constant region was used to make TCR beta cDNA from 450 to 500 ng of total RNA. Libraries for TCR beta were built through three nested multiplex PCR rounds, which together made up a slightly modified ARM-PCR procedure. TRBV1-TRBV30 forward and Cbeta reverse primers drove the first two roughly 11-cycle rounds. TCRdb re-called the multiplex PCR reads with MiXCR, one entry per CDR3 protein. The data hold around 170,000 distinct CDR3 sequences, with 60% observed a single time. Material for sequencing was peripheral blood. These receptors were obtained from a middle-aged man with primary liver carcinoma and hepatitis B virus infection.

This clonotype has only a few counts. The chain recombines TRBV28 with TRBJ2-7, with D perhaps assigned TRBD1 or TRBD2 (6 bases each). The CDR3 runs 12 residues. The V end lost 6 bases, the J end lost 6 bases, and 12 bases lay between the germline ends. Germline V gene data show CDR1 as MDHEN and CDR2 as SYDVKM. The CDR3 here is CASRVGGREQYF. CDR3 DNA: TGTGCCAGCAGGGTAGGGGGGCGCGAGCAGTACTTC.

CDR3 coding DNA: TGCAGCGTTGAGCTGCGGTACCGACAAGAGACCCAGTACTTC. Translation gives CSVELRYRQETQYF. V gene TRBV29-1 combines with J gene TRBJ2-5; D unresolved. The germline V gene encodes CDR1 SQVTM and CDR2 ANQGSEA. V was cut by 3 bases and J by 2 bases, with 13 bases left in between. This CDR3 is built from 14 residues.

To note about this clonotype: This sequence may be a read error, since a much larger clone differs from it by one base. The CDR3 loop reads CASSQRLGLASDSGGEQSF. The DNA for the CDR3 is TGTGCCAGCAGCCAAAGGCTGGGACTAGCGTCTGACTCTGGAGGTGAGCAGTCCTTC. The J gene is TRBJ2-1, the V gene TRBV6-1; the match to TRBD2 covers 10 bases. CDR3 length equals 19 residues. Germline V CDR1 and CDR2: MNHNS, SASEGT.

This clonotype was counted many times. The germline gene is not matched at one end of the junction; a read error may be the cause. The CDR3 spells CASSLSYNEQFF. The CDR3 DNA follows: TGTGCCAGCAGTTTATCCTACAATGAGCAGTTCTTC. J is TRBJ2-1 and V is TRBV4-1; D gene ambiguous. CDR1 is MGHRA and CDR2 is YSYEKL in the germline V gene. The CDR3 loop spans 12 amino acids.

On this clonotype: A much larger clone lies a single base off, so this may be a read error. The chain is built from TRBV29-1 and TRBJ2-7, with D possibly being TRBD2 (6 bases). Germline loops: CDR1 SQVTM, CDR2 ANQGSEA. CDR3 size: 12 residues. Here the CDR3 reads CSVSSESYEQCF. DNA of the CDR3: TGCAGCGTTTCTAGCGAGTCCTACGAGCAGTGCTTC.

As to this clonotype: This clone may be a read error of a much larger clone one base away. This chain links TRBV11-2 with TRBJ2-1; D is unresolved. The CDR3 is 13 residues long. Looked up from germline, CDR1 is SGHAT and CDR2 is FQNNGV. V lost 5 bases and J 8 bases, leaving 13 bases between the germline ends. For the CDR3, the DNA is TGTGCCAGCAGCCTTGACCTACCCTATGAGCAGTTCTTC. Translated, it gives CASSLDLPYEQFF.

Of note for this clonotype: A much bigger clone sits one base away, suggesting this may be a read error. This chain uses TRBV10-3 with TRBJ1-5; 9 bases agree with TRBD1. This CDR3 spans 15 amino acids. CDR1 ENHRY and CDR2 SYGVKD come from the germline V gene. The CDR3 spells CAISESTGGAQPRHF. The CDR3 DNA sequence: TGTGCCATCAGTGAGTCGACAGGGGGAGCTCAGCCCCGGCATTTT.

As regards this clonotype: As the CDR3 is not closed by the conserved phenylalanine or tryptophan, this likely results from a read error. This chain connects TRBV10-2 to TRBJ1-2; D gene unclear. Per the germline V gene, CDR1 is WSHSY and CDR2 is SAAADI. CDR3 length equals 12 residues. Trimming cost V 3 bases and J 1 base, with 3 bases left between them. CDR3: CASSDSNYGYTL. The CDR3 DNA sequence: TGCGCCAGCAGTGACAGTAACTATGGCTACACCCTC.

J is TRBJ2-1 and V is TRBV10-3, with D unclear. V gave up 2 bases and J gave up 0 bases, with 14 bases separating them. CDR1 and CDR2 from the germline V gene are ENHRY and SYGVKD. The CDR3 is 17 amino acids. The CDR3, as DNA: TGTGCCATCAGTGAGCCGGTTGGCCCCAGCTCCTACAATGAGCAGTTCTTC. It codes for CAISEPVGPSSYNEQFF.

The gene calls are TRBV11-3 and TRBJ2-1, with unresolved D. Germline V gene sequence: CDR1 SGHNT, CDR2 YENEEA. This CDR3 has 14 amino acids. Trimming took off 0 bases at V and 10 bases at J, with 13 bases between the two ends. The CDR3 DNA follows: TGTGCCAGCAGCTTAGATCCTCTTAAAAACGAGCAGTTCTTC. It encodes CASSLDPLKNEQFF.